This TCR beta chain was sequenced during a study of control samples from healthy donors and cancer patients. Repertoires were generated with immunoSEQ multiplex PCR, while TCRdb's copy carries only in-frame clones and drops some. The sample lists roughly 150,000 clones, 88% occurring once. The receptor was derived from a man aged 18 to 29 in good health. Material for sequencing was blood.

Written as DNA, the CDR3 is TGTGCCAGCAGTCTTCCAGGACTACATAATGAGCAGTTCTTC. Translated: CASSLPGLHNEQFF. The J gene is TRBJ2-1, the V gene TRBV27; TRBD2 might be the D (6 bases). The CDR3 is 14 residues long. Germline lookup yields CDR1 MNHEY and CDR2 SMNVEV (reference sequence). Trimming stripped 5 bases from V and 7 bases from J, with 15 bases between.